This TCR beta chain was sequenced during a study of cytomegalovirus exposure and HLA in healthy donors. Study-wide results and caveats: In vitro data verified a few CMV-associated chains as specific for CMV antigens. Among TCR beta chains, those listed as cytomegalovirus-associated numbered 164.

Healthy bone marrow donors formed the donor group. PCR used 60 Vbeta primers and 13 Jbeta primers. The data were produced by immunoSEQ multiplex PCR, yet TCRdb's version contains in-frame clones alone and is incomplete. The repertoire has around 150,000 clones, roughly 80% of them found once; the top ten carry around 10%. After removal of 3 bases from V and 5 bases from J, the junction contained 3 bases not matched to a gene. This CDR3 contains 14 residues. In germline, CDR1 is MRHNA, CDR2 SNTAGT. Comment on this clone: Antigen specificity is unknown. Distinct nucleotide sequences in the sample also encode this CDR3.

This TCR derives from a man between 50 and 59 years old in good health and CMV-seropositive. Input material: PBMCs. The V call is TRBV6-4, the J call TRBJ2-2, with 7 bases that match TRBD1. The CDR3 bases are TGTGCCAGCAGTGAAAACAGGGGTACCGGGGAGCTGTTTTTT. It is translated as CASSENRGTGELFF.